These 29 T cell receptor beta chains share one sample of origin, sequenced in a study of OX40 agonist ivuxolimab in advanced cancers. Clones were read by immunoSEQ multiplex PCR, and TCRdb kept only the in-frame ones, dropping some. The table records about 69,000 clones, 80% to 90% of them present only once. Specimen: CD4+ or CD8+ T cells sorted from blood, collected in a trial of the OX40 agonist ivuxolimab. The receptors come from an adult with an advanced solid tumor such as melanoma, head and neck, liver or kidney cancer.

The gene calls are TRBV5-4 and TRBJ2-7; the D call may be TRBD1 or TRBD2 (5 bases each). CDR1 is SGHNT, CDR2 YYREEE, per germline (reference sequence). The CDR3 runs to 13 residues. Trimming left V 3 bases short and J 2 bases short, with 9 bases between. Here the CDR3 reads CASSWDGTYEQYF. The CDR3 DNA sequence: TGTGCCAGCAGCTGGGACGGAACCTACGAGCAGTACTTC. Full variable domain (outside the CDR3, taken from reference TRBV5-4 and TRBJ2-7): ETGVTQSPTHLIKTRGQQVTLRCSSQSGHNTVSWYQQALGQGPQFIFQYYREEENGRGNFPPRFSGLQFPNYSSELNVNALELDDSALYLCASSWDGTYEQYFGPGTRLTVT.

V and J are TRBV5-1 and TRBJ2-5, with a possible D match to TRBD2 (6 bases). The J call is in doubt because the DNA end fits TRBJ2-7 better. The germline gives CDR1 SGHRS, CDR2 YFSETQ. This CDR3 region has 14 residues. DNA for the CDR3: TGCGCCAGCAGCTTGGCCTGGGGAGGATACGAGCAGTACTTC. Its translation: CASSLAWGGYEQYF.

The V call is TRBV19, the J call TRBJ1-2; weak D call: TRBD1 (5 bases). The CDR3 is 15 amino acids. The V gene lost 4 bases and the J gene lost 5 bases, with 17 bases spanning the gap. Germline V gene sequence: CDR1 LNHDA, CDR2 SQIVND (reference sequence). The CDR3 is CASSTDGTAIYGYTF. The CDR3 nucleotides read TGTGCCAGTAGTACCGACGGGACTGCTATTTATGGCTACACCTTC. Filled out from reference TRBV19 and TRBJ1-2, the complete variable domain reads DGGITQSPKYLFRKEGQNVTLSCEQNLNHDAMYWYRQDPGQGLRLIYYSQIVNDFQKGDIAEGYSVSREKKESFPLTVTSAQKNPTAFYLCASSTDGTAIYGYTFGSGTRLTVV.

This chain links TRBV4-3 with TRBJ2-1, with no clear D. CDR1 and CDR2 (germline): LGHNA, YSLEER. CDR3 length equals 13 residues. Trimming shortened V by 1 base and J by 6 bases, and 7 bases separated the two germline ends. The CDR3 sequence: CASSQGNLNEQFF. The CDR3 bases are TGCGCCAGCAGCCAAGGGAACCTCAATGAGCAGTTCTTC.

The rearrangement joins TRBV28 to TRBJ2-7, with 8 bases aligning to TRBD2. Germline V gives CDR1 MDHEN, CDR2 SYDVKM. There are 15 residues in the CDR3. V dropped 6 bases and J dropped 3; count of bases not matched to a gene: 10. The CDR3 DNA sequence: TGTGCCAGCAGCCTGGGGCGGGAGGCGAACTACGAGCAGTACTTC. This codes for CASSLGREANYEQYF.

The chain links TRBV6-6 to TRBJ1-1; D unresolved. The CDR3 totals 11 residues. The V gene's germline CDR1 is MNHNY and CDR2 SVGAGI (reference sequence). The V end lost 6 bases, the J end lost 8 bases, and 10 bases lay between the germline ends. The chain's CDR3 is CASRLGSEAFF. DNA of the CDR3: TGTGCCAGCAGGCTTGGAAGCGAAGCTTTCTTT.

The chain recombines TRBV7-2 with TRBJ2-3; tentatively, D is TRBD1 (5 bases). Germline-derived CDR1 and CDR2 are SGHTA and FQGNSA. The V and J ends lost 5 bases and 1 base respectively, with 10 bases between them. The CDR3 is 14 amino acids. The CDR3 sequence is CASSRGSGTDTQYF. The CDR3 DNA sequence: TGTGCCAGCAGCAGGGGTAGTGGCACAGATACGCAGTATTTT.

This chain connects TRBV6-1 to TRBJ2-7; D is perhaps TRBD2 (6 bases). Germline V gives CDR1 MNHNS, CDR2 SASEGT. The V end was cut by 0 bases, the J end by 5 bases, with 14 bases between. The CDR3 totals 15 residues. CDR3 DNA: TGTGCCAGCAGTGAAGCGCGCAGGACTATCGACGAGCAGTACTTC. Its translation is CASSEARRTIDEQYF.

The chain combines TRBV27 with TRBJ2-7; the D gene is possibly TRBD2 (5 bases). This CDR3 contains 14 residues. V lost 3 bases and J lost 2, with 11 bases in between. Germline values: CDR1 MNHEY, CDR2 SMNVEV (reference sequence). The CDR3 region has the DNA TGTGCCAGCAGTTTGGGAGCAGCTCCCTACGAGCAGTACTTC. It codes for CASSLGAAPYEQYF.

This chain uses TRBV5-4 with TRBJ1-2; D may be TRBD1 (6 bases). Germline values: CDR1 SGHNT, CDR2 YYREEE (reference sequence). The CDR3 covers 12 residues. V was cut by 4 bases and J by 7 bases, with 11 bases left in between. The CDR3 is CASSGGAGGYTF. Written as DNA, the CDR3 is TGTGCCAGCAGCGGGGGGGCTGGTGGCTACACCTTC.

This chain joins TRBV6-5 and TRBJ1-3; TRBD1 matches 7 bases. From germline, CDR1 is MNHEY and CDR2 SVGAGI. Trimming cost V 6 bases and J 0 bases; bases outside gene matches: 5. The CDR3 has 15 residues. CDR3 amino acids: CASSYGTASGNTIYF. Here the CDR3 DNA reads TGTGCCAGCAGCTACGGGACAGCCTCTGGAAACACCATATATTTT.

The chain uses TRBV19 and TRBJ2-1, with D maybe TRBD2 (6 bases). The V gene lost 9 bases and the J gene lost 3 bases, with 21 bases spanning the gap. Germline CDR1 LNHDA, CDR2 SQIVND (reference sequence). The length of the CDR3 is 16 residues. CDR3 region: CASTQYKGLSYNEQFF. The DNA of the CDR3 is TGTGCCAGCACCCAGTACAAGGGACTGAGCTACAATGAGCAGTTCTTC.

V and J are TRBV7-2 and TRBJ2-1, with 10 bases fitting TRBD2. Germline V lookup: CDR1 SGHTA, CDR2 FQGNSA. The CDR3 loop spans 16 amino acids. V lost 3 bases and J lost 4; bases outside the gene matches: 6. CDR3 bases: TGTGCCAGCAGCTTGCTTCTAGCGGGAGTTTACAATGAGCAGTTCTTC. It specifies CASSLLLAGVYNEQFF.

The chain is built from TRBV4-3 and TRBJ1-1; D gene uncertain. CDR1 is LGHNA and CDR2 is YSLEER in the germline V gene. The CDR3 sequence is 15 residues long. Trimming cost V 0 bases and J 7 bases, with 15 bases left between them. The CDR3 region is CASSQDFHAGFEAFF. The CDR3 bases are TGCGCCAGCAGCCAAGATTTCCACGCGGGATTTGAAGCTTTCTTT.

This clone has only a few counts. The V call is TRBV7-9, the J call TRBJ1-2, with 8 positions matching TRBD1. Germline CDR1 SEHNR, CDR2 FQNEAQ (reference sequence). Trimming cost V 5 bases and J 6 bases; bases outside gene matches: 5. This CDR3 has 13 amino acids. The CDR3 protein is CASSPTGVDGYTF. Here the CDR3 DNA reads TGTGCCAGCAGCCCGACAGGGGTTGATGGCTACACCTTC.

The V gene is TRBV6-5, the J gene TRBJ2-5; TRBD2 matches 11 bases. The J segment lost 2 bases and the V segment lost 5 bases, leaving 4 bases of the junction unmatched. The CDR3 runs to 15 residues. The germline V gene has CDR1 MNHEY and CDR2 SVGAGI. The CDR3 sequence is CASSPTSGGQETQYF. The DNA for the CDR3 is TGTGCCAGCAGTCCAACTAGCGGGGGTCAAGAGACCCAGTACTTC.

The chain links TRBV6-5 to TRBJ2-5; 7 bases align to TRBD2. V shed 5 bases, J shed 4 bases, and the junction held 10 bases outside the gene matches. Germline V lookup: CDR1 MNHEY, CDR2 SVGAGI. The CDR3 is made up of 15 amino acids. CDR3 DNA sequence: TGTGCCAGCAGTCCCTGGGGGGGATCAGGAGAGACCCAGTACTTC. It encodes CASSPWGGSGETQYF.

The rearrangement joins TRBV19 to TRBJ2-1; 10 positions agree with TRBD1. This CDR3 region has 16 residues. In germline, CDR1 is LNHDA, CDR2 SQIVND (reference sequence). With V trimmed by 5 bases and J by 8 bases, 12 bases remained unmatched. The CDR3 here is CASSQRRDRGSDEQFF. DNA of the CDR3: TGTGCCAGTAGTCAACGGAGGGACAGGGGTTCGGATGAGCAGTTCTTC.

This rearrangement joins TRBV30 to TRBJ1-6; tentative D call: TRBD1 (6 bases). The CDR3 is made up of 14 amino acids. Germline V gene data show CDR1 as GTSNPN and CDR2 as SVGIG (reference sequence). V gave up 0 bases and J gave up 7 bases, with 10 bases separating them. The CDR3 is CAWSVVRGNSPLHF. CDR3 coding DNA: TGTGCCTGGAGTGTCGTAAGGGGGAATTCACCCCTCCACTTT.

This chain links TRBV13 with TRBJ1-3; maybe TRBD1 (5 bases). Trimming took 3 bases from V and 0 from J, leaving 9 bases between them. Looked up from germline, CDR1 is PRHDT and CDR2 is FYEKMQ (reference sequence). The CDR3 sequence is 15 residues long. CDR3 region: CASSLQGLSGNTIYF. The DNA for the CDR3 is TGTGCCAGCAGCTTGCAGGGACTCTCTGGAAACACCATATATTTT. Based on the CDR3 plus reference TRBV13 and TRBJ1-3, the full variable domain is AAGVIQSPRHLIKEKRETATLKCYPIPRHDTVYWYQQGPGQDPQFLISFYEKMQSDKGSIPDRFSAQQFSDYHSELNMSSLELGDSALYFCASSLQGLSGNTIYFGEGSWLTVV.

V usage is TRBV7-9 and J usage is TRBJ2-1; D is unresolved. CDR1 is SEHNR, CDR2 FQNEAQ, per germline (reference sequence). Deletions cut 5 bases from V and 0 bases from J, with 5 bases between. CDR3 length equals 13 residues. For the CDR3, the DNA is TGTGCCAGCAGCGATAGCTCCTACAATGAGCAGTTCTTC. Its protein is CASSDSSYNEQFF.

The gene calls are TRBV2 and TRBJ2-1; no clear D. The V gene's germline CDR1 is SNHLY and CDR2 FYNNEI. Trimming pared 4 bases from V and 2 bases from J, leaving 12 bases between. This CDR3 has 15 amino acids. The chain's CDR3 is CASSVRIPPYNEQFF. For the CDR3, the DNA is TGTGCCAGCAGTGTCCGGATTCCCCCCTACAATGAGCAGTTCTTC.

The genes are TRBV11-2 and TRBJ2-4; D gene uncertain. The germline gives CDR1 SGHAT, CDR2 FQNNGV. The CDR3 covers 13 residues. V was cut by 4 bases and J by 8 bases, with 12 bases left in between. CDR3 sequence (DNA): TGTGCCAGCAGCTCGACCTCATGGGACATTCAGTACTTC. This sequence encodes CASSSTSWDIQYF.

The chain employs TRBV2 and TRBJ1-1; D ambiguous. The ends were cut back, 6 bases at V and 0 bases at J, with 8 bases in the middle. Germline-derived CDR1 and CDR2 are SNHLY and FYNNEI. The CDR3 spans 13 residues. The CDR3 protein is CASSGSLNTEAFF. The CDR3 DNA is TGTGCCAGCAGCGGCAGCTTGAACACTGAAGCTTTCTTT.

A single count supports this clone. The chain couples TRBV19 to TRBJ2-1; 10 bases match TRBD2. Germline V CDR1 and CDR2: LNHDA, SQIVND (reference sequence). The junction had 7 bases not matched to a gene; V was cut back by 0 bases and J by 8 bases. The CDR3 covers 16 residues. The CDR3 is CASSIEDSGRKHEQFF. The DNA of the CDR3 is TGTGCCAGTAGTATAGAGGATAGCGGGAGGAAACATGAGCAGTTCTTC. Using reference TRBV19 and TRBJ2-1 for the parts outside the CDR3, the full variable domain is DGGITQSPKYLFRKEGQNVTLSCEQNLNHDAMYWYRQDPGQGLRLIYYSQIVNDFQKGDIAEGYSVSREKKESFPLTVTSAQKNPTAFYLCASSIEDSGRKHEQFFGPGTRLTVL.

The chain combines TRBV2 with TRBJ1-1; a possible D gene is TRBD1 (5 bases). Trimming cost V 1 base and J 5 bases, with 11 bases left between them. CDR1 and CDR2 from the germline V gene are SNHLY and FYNNEI. The CDR3 length is 14 residues. The CDR3 loop reads CASSEGGGETEAFF. The CDR3 DNA reads as TGTGCCAGCAGTGAAGGGGGCGGTGAAACTGAAGCTTTCTTT.

The V gene is TRBV29-1, the J gene TRBJ2-5, with D perhaps matching TRBD2 (5 bases). The germline gives CDR1 SQVTM, CDR2 ANQGSEA. This CDR3 spans 13 amino acids. The V end lost 2 bases, the J end lost 5 bases, and 12 bases lay between the germline ends. CDR3 bases: TGCAGCGTTGAAACCCTAACGGGGGAGACCCAGTACTTC. Its translation is CSVETLTGETQYF.

This clone has only one observation. This chain uses TRBV4-1 with TRBJ2-7, with TRBD1 matching over 9 bases. Germline lookup yields CDR1 MGHRA and CDR2 YSYEKL. V was clipped by 1 base and J by 0 bases; unmatched bases: 1. The CDR3 totals 15 residues. Here the CDR3 reads CASSQGGQGSYEQYF. CDR3 DNA: TGCGCCAGCAGCCAAGGGGGACAGGGCTCCTACGAGCAGTACTTC.

The chain combines TRBV4-2 with TRBJ1-5; 8 bases agree with TRBD1. Germline CDR1 and CDR2: LGHNA and YNFKEQ. There are 14 residues in the CDR3. The V and J ends lost 1 base and 6 bases, in that order; junction bases with no gene match: 2. This CDR3 reads CASSQGQGIQPQHF. The CDR3 nucleotides read TGTGCCAGCAGCCAAGGACAGGGGATTCAGCCCCAGCATTTT.